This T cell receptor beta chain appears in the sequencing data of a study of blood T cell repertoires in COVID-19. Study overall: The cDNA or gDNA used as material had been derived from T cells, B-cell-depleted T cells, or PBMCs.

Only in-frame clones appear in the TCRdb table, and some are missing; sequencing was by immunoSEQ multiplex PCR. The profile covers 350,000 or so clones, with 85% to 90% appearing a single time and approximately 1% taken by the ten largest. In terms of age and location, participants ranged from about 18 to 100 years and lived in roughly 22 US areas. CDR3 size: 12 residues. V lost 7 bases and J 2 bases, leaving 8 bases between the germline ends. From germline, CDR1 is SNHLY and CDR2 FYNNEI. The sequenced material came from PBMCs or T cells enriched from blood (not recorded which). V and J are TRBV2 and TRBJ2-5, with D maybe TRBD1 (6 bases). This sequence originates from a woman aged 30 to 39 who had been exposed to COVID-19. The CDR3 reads CASTQGQETQYF. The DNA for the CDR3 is TGTGCCAGCACCCAGGGGCAAGAGACCCAGTACTTC.